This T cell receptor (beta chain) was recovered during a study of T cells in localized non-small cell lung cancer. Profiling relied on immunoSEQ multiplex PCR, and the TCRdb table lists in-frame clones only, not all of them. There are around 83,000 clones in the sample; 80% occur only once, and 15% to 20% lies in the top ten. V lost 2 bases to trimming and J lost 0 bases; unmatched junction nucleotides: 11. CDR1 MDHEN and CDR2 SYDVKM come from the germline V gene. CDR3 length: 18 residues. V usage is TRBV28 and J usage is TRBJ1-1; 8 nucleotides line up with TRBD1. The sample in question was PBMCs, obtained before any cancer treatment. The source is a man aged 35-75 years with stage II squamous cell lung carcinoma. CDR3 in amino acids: CASSLTVYRGGMNTEAFF. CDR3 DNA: TGTGCCAGCAGTTTAACAGTGTACAGGGGGGGGATGAACACTGAAGCTTTCTTT. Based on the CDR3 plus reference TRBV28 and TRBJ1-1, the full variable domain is DVKVTQSSRYLVKRTGEKVFLECVQDMDHENMFWYRQDPGLGLRLIYFSYDVKMKEKGDIPEGYSVSREKKERFSLILESASTNQTSMYLCASSLTVYRGGMNTEAFFGQGTRLTVV.